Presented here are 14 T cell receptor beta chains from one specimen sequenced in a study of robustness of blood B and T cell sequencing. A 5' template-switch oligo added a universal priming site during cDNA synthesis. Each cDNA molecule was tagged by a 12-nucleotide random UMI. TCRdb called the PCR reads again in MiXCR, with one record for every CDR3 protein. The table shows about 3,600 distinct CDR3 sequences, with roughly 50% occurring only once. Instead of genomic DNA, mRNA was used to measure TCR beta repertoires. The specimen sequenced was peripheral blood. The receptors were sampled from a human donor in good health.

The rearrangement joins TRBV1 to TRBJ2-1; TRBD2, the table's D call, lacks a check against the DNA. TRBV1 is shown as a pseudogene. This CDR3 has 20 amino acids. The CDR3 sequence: CTSSQAPLAGALSSYNEQFF. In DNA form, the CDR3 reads TGCACCAGCAGCCAAGCTCCACTAGCGGGGGCCCTAAGCTCCTACAATGAGCAGTTCTTC.

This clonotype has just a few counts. The DNA for the CDR3 is TGTGCCATCAGTGAGTCGACGGATCAGCCCCAGCATTTT. This encodes CAISESTDQPQHF. V and J are TRBV10-3 and TRBJ1-5, with D unclear. The CDR3 is made up of 13 amino acids. The germline gives CDR1 ENHRY, CDR2 SYGVKD. V lost 0 bases and J 5 bases, leaving 5 bases between the germline ends.

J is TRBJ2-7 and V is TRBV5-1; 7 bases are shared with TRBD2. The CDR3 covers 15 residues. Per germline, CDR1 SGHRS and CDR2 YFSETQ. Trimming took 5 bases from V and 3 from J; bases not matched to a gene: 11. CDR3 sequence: CASSIAGLRVYEQYF. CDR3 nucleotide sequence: TGCGCCAGCAGTATAGCGGGCCTAAGAGTCTACGAGCAGTACTTC.

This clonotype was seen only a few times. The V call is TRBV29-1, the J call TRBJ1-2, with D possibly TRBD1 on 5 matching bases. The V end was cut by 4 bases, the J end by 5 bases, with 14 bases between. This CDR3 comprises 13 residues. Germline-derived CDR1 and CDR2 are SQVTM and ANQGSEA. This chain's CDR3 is CSVGGELEYGYTF. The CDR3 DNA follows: TGCAGCGTTGGAGGGGAGCTGGAATATGGCTACACCTTC.

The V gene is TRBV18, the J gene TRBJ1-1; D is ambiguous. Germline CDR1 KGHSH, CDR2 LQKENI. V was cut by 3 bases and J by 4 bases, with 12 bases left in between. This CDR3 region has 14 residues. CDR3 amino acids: CASSPGVSSTEAFF. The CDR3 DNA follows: TGTGCCAGCTCACCCGGGGTCTCAAGCACTGAAGCTTTCTTT.

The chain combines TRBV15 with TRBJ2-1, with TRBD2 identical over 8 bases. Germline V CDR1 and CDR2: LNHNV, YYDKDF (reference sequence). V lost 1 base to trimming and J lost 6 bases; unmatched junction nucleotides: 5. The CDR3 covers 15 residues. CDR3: CATSRGLAGGNEQFF. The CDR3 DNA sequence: TGTGCCACCAGCAGAGGATTGGCGGGGGGCAATGAGCAGTTCTTC. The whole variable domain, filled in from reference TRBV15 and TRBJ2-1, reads DAMVIQNPRYQVTQFGKPVTLSCSQTLNHNVMYWYQQKSSQAPKLLFHYYDKDFNNEADTPDNFQSRRPNTSFCFLDIRSPGLGDTAMYLCATSRGLAGGNEQFFGPGTRLTVL.

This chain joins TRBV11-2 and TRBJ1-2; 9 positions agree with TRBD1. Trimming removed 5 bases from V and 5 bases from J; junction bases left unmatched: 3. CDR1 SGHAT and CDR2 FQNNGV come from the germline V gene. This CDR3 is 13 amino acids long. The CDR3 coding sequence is TGTGCCAGCAGCATAGGGACAGGGTATGGCTACACCTTC. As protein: CASSIGTGYGYTF.

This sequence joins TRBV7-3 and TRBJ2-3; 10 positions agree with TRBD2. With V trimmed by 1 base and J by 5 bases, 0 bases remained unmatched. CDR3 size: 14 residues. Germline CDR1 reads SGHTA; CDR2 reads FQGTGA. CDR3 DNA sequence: TGTGCCAGCAGCTTAATAGCGGGGGGAGATACGCAGTATTTT. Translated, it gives CASSLIAGGDTQYF.

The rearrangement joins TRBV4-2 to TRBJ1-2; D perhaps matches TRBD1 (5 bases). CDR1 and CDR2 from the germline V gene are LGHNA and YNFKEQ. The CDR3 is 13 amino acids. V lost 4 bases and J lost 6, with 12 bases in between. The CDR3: CASSLRDGDGYTF. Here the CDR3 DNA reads TGTGCCAGCAGCCTCCGGGACGGCGATGGCTACACCTTC.

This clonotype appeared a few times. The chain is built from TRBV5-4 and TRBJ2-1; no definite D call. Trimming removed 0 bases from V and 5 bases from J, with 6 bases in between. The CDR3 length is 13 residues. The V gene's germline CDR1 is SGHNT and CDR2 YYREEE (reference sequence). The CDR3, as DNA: TGTGCCAGCAGCTTGGGTCTTCACAATGAGCAGTTCTTC. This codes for CASSLGLHNEQFF.

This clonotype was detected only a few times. For the CDR3, the DNA is TGTGCCAGCAGTCCAAGTATCCTAGCCAAAAACATTCAGTACTTC. Protein product: CASSPSILAKNIQYF. The V and J genes are TRBV6-1 and TRBJ2-4; D is uncertain. The germline CDR1 and CDR2 sequences are MNHNS and SASEGT. The CDR3 runs 15 residues. V lost 5 bases and J 0 bases, leaving 11 bases between the germline ends.

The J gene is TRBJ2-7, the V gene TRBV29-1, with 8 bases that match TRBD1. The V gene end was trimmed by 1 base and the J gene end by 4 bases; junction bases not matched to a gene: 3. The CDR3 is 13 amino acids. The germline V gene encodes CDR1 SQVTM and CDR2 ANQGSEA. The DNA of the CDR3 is TGCAGCGTTGAAGCAGGGGGCGGTTACGAGCAGTACTTC. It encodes CSVEAGGGYEQYF.

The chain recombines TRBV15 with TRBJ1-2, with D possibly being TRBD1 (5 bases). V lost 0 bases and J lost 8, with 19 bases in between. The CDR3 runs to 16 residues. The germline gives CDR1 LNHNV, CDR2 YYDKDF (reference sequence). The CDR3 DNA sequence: TGTGCCACCAGCAGAGACTTCCCCGACAGTCAAGACGGCTACACCTTC. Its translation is CATSRDFPDSQDGYTF.

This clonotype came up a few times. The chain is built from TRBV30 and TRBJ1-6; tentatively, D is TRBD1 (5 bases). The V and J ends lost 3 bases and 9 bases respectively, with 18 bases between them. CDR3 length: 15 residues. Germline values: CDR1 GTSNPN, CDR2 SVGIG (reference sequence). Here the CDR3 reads CAWSAPGTKGSPLHF. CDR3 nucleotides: TGTGCCTGGAGCGCACCCGGGACGAAGGGTTCACCCCTCCACTTT. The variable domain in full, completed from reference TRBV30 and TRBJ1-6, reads SQTIHQWPATLVQPVGSPLSLECTVEGTSNPNLYWYRQAAGRGLQLLFYSVGIGQISSEVPQNLSASRPQDRQFILSSKKLLLSDSGFYLCAWSAPGTKGSPLHFGNGTRLTVT.